The entry below gives a single T cell receptor beta chain sequence along with its context. Clones were sequenced by immunoSEQ multiplex PCR, and TCRdb holds only the in-frame ones, with some missing. The repertoire holds around 200,000 clones, with roughly 89% as singletons. The sample is drawn from a study of blood T cell repertoires in COVID-19. Trimming at V came to 1 base and at J to 6 bases, leaving 11 bases not matched to a gene. Germline lookup yields CDR1 SGHVS and CDR2 FNYEAQ. This CDR3 has 16 residues. The sequenced sample consisted of peripheral blood. The chain is built from TRBV7-6 and TRBJ2-7; 8 bases align to TRBD2. This TCR came from a man aged 35 to 55 with acute or convalescent COVID-19. Here the CDR3 reads CASSLVAGGTSTEQYF. As DNA, the CDR3 is TGTGCCAGCAGCTTAGTTGCGGGGGGCACCTCGACCGAGCAGTACTTC.